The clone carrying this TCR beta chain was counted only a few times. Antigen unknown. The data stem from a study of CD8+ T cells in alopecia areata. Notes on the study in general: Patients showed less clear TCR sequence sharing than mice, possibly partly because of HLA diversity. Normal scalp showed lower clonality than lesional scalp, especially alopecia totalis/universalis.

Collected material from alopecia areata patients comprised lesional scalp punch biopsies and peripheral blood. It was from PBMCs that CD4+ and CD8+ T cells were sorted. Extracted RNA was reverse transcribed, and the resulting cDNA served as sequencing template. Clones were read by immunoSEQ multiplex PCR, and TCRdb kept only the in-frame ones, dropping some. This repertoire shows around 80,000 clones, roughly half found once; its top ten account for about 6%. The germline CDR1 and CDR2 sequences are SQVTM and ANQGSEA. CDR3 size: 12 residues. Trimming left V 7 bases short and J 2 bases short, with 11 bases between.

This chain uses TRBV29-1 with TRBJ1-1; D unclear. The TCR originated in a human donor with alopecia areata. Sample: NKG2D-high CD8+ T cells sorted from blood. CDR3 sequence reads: CSARGFNTEAFF. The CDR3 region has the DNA TGCAGCGCACGGGGTTTTAACACTGAAGCTTTCTTT.